A selection of T cell receptor beta chains follows, all from one sample in a study of cytomegalovirus exposure and HLA in healthy donors. Profiled with immunoSEQ multiplex PCR; TCRdb holds only in-frame clones, not every one. The sample includes about 160,000 clones, roughly four fifths of them seen just once. The sample comprised PBMCs. The origin of the receptors is a man in his fifties or sixties in good health and CMV-seropositive. The CDR3 runs from the conserved cysteine through the conserved F or W. The D gene is left open where the match is weak. The size field is filled for only some rows; it gives once, few, many or a size class.

TRBJ2-5,11,NA,TRBV29-1,NA,CSVGPVETQYF,TGCAGCGTTGGTCCTGTGGAGACCCAGTACTTC
TRBJ2-7,16,NA,TRBV5-1,NA,CASSQPGTRYSYEQYF,TGCGCCAGCAGCCAGCCCGGGACACGGTACTCCTACGAGCAGTACTTC
TRBJ1-2,12,TRBD1,TRBV30,NA,CAWGDRNYGYTF,TGTGCCTGGGGGGACAGGAACTATGGCTACACCTTC
TRBJ2-7,15,TRBD2,TRBV9,NA,CASSVVREAPYEQYF,TGTGCCAGCAGCGTAGTACGGGAGGCCCCCTACGAGCAGTACTTC
TRBJ2-5,11,NA,TRBV7-8,NA,CASSLEGTQYF,TGTGCCAGCAGCCTGGAGGGGACCCAGTACTTC
TRBJ2-5,15,TRBD2,TRBV28,NA,CASTYTGTKQETQYF,TGTGCCAGCACCTATACCGGGACTAAACAAGAGACCCAGTACTTC
TRBJ2-7,14,NA,TRBV27,few,CASSFWAGSYEQYF,TGTGCCAGCAGTTTTTGGGCAGGGTCCTACGAGCAGTACTTC
TRBJ2-1,13,NA,TRBV7-9,NA,CASSSNKGDEQFF,TGTGCCAGCAGCTCCAACAAGGGGGATGAGCAGTTCTTC
TRBJ1-6,19,NA,TRBV7-6,NA,CASSPHPRYWDKDNSPLHF,TGTGCCAGCAGCCCCCACCCGCGGTATTGGGACAAAGATAATTCACCCCTCCACTTT
TRBJ1-1,16,TRBD1,TRBV27,once,CASSLETGPLPTEAFF,TGTGCCAGCAGTTTAGAGACAGGGCCTCTTCCCACTGAAGCTTTCTTT
TRBJ1-1,14,TRBD1,TRBV30,NA,CAWSARIGTGWTFF,TGTGCCTGGAGTGCCAGGATCGGGACAGGGTGGACTTTCTTT
TRBJ2-5,14,TRBD2,TRBV6-5,NA,CASSYSGGDETQYF,TGTGCCAGCAGTTACTCCGGGGGGGACGAGACCCAGTACTTC
TRBJ2-7,14,TRBD2,TRBV5-1,NA,CASSRTGLAYEQYF,TGCGCCAGCAGCCGTACGGGACTAGCCTACGAGCAGTACTTC
TRBJ2-7,22,TRBD2,TRBV28,NA,CASSLVVQTSGLAGVRSYEQYF,TGTGCCAGCAGTTTAGTTGTGCAGACCTCGGGACTAGCGGGAGTAAGGTCTTACGAGCAGTACTTC
TRBJ1-2,17,NA,TRBV4-3,NA,CASSQDLGPLTNYGYTF,TGCGCCAGCAGCCAAGATCTGGGGCCTCTAACTAACTATGGCTACACCTTC
TRBJ1-4,15,NA,TRBV7-2,few,CASSFGQGGSEKLFF,TGTGCCAGCAGCTTTGGGCAGGGTGGGTCTGAAAAACTGTTTTTT
TRBJ2-7,11,NA,TRBV5-1,NA,CASSPGLEQYF,TGCGCCAGCAGCCCGGGGTTGGAGCAGTACTTC
TRBJ2-7,15,TRBD1,TRBV6-5,NA,CASSPSPGQGGEQYF,TGTGCCAGCAGTCCCTCTCCCGGACAGGGGGGCGAGCAGTACTTC
TRBJ1-5,13,NA,TRBV6-5,NA,CASGRMGYQPQHF,TGTGCCAGCGGGAGAATGGGGTATCAGCCCCAGCATTTT
TRBJ2-1,11,TRBD1,TRBV28,NA,CASRQGEKQFF,TGTGCCAGCAGGCAGGGGGAAAAGCAGTTCTTC
TRBJ2-2,15,NA,TRBV7-3,once,CASSLTGENTGELFF,TGTGCCAGCAGCTTAACCGGGGAGAACACCGGGGAGCTGTTTTTT
TRBJ2-1,16,NA,TRBV11-2,NA,CASSLADRSSYNEQFF,TGTGCCAGCAGCTTAGCGGATAGGAGCTCCTACAATGAGCAGTTCTTC
TRBJ2-1,15,NA,TRBV11-2,NA,CASSAIPQGPNEQFF,TGTGCCAGCAGCGCAATCCCACAGGGCCCCAATGAGCAGTTCTTC
TRBJ2-7,15,TRBD1,TRBV4-2,NA,CASSQPTTGEREQYF,TGTGCCAGCAGCCAACCGACGACAGGGGAGAGGGAGCAGTACTTC
TRBJ1-4,13,TRBD1,TRBV6-5,NA,CASRGQGWEKLFF,TGTGCCAGCAGGGGACAGGGGTGGGAAAAACTGTTTTTT
TRBJ1-1,14,NA,TRBV7-9,few,CASTILDSGTEAFF,TGTGCCAGCACCATCCTAGACAGCGGGACTGAAGCTTTCTTT
TRBJ2-5,14,NA,TRBV7-7,NA,CASSISGSQETQYF,TGTGCCAGCAGTATTAGCGGATCGCAAGAGACCCAGTACTTC
TRBJ2-3,14,NA,TRBV6-1,NA,CASSGLRATDTQYF,TGTGCCAGCAGTGGGCTGAGGGCCACAGATACGCAGTATTTT
TRBJ2-3,13,TRBD1,TRBV29-1,NA,CSAMTGNTDTQYF,TGCAGCGCCATGACAGGGAACACAGATACGCAGTATTTT
TRBJ2-3,11,NA,TRBV20-1,NA,CHPGMVDTQYF,TGCCACCCAGGGATGGTTGATACGCAGTATTTT
TRBJ2-2,14,TRBD2,TRBV15,NA,CATSGTSVPGELFF,TGTGCCACCAGCGGGACTAGCGTCCCCGGGGAGCTGTTTTTT
TRBJ1-1,19,NA,TRBV5-5,NA,CASSLAGGSGSDSRTEAFF,TGTGCCAGCAGCTTGGCCGGCGGTTCCGGCTCGGACAGTAGGACTGAAGCTTTCTTT
TRBJ2-5,14,TRBD1,TRBV10-3,once,CATQESRGLVTQYF,TGTGCCACCCAGGAGTCTAGGGGGCTAGTGACCCAGTACTTC
TRBJ2-5,14,NA,TRBV11-2,NA,CASSHSGDQETQYF,TGTGCCAGCAGCCACTCAGGGGATCAAGAGACCCAGTACTTC
TRBJ2-1,12,TRBD2,TRBV7-3,NA,CASSNGLAEQFF,TGTGCCAGCAGCAACGGACTAGCGGAGCAGTTCTTC
TRBJ1-3,15,TRBD1,TRBV30,NA,CAWSRTGGYGNTIYF,TGTGCCTGGAGCAGGACAGGGGGCTATGGAAACACCATATATTTT
TRBJ2-5,14,NA,TRBV4-1,NA,CASSQTPTLETQYF,TGCGCCAGCAGCCAGACTCCCACCCTGGAGACCCAGTACTTC
TRBJ2-1,14,TRBD1,TRBV28,NA,CASSLVDRVYEQFF,TGTGCCAGCAGTTTAGTCGACAGGGTCTATGAGCAGTTCTTC
TRBJ1-1,13,NA,TRBV13,NA,CASSHESGIEAFF,TGTGCCAGCAGCCATGAGTCGGGGATTGAAGCTTTCTTT
TRBJ2-1,13,NA,TRBV5-6,once,CASSLGAHSEQFF,TGTGCCAGCAGCTTGGGCGCGCATAGTGAGCAGTTCTTC
TRBJ2-7,15,TRBD2,TRBV6-6,NA,CASRSGASGNYEQYF,TGTGCCAGTAGGAGTGGGGCTAGCGGAAACTACGAGCAGTACTTC
TRBJ1-6,13,NA,TRBV7-2,NA,CASSPQNWSTLHF,TGTGCCAGCAGCCCCCAAAACTGGTCCACCCTCCACTTT
TRBJ2-5,15,TRBD1,TRBV6-1,NA,CASSPGTGKSETQYF,TGTGCCAGCAGCCCAGGGACAGGGAAGAGTGAGACCCAGTACTTC
TRBJ2-2,14,NA,TRBV7-3,NA,CASSSDRNTGELFF,TGTGCCAGCAGCTCTGACAGGAACACCGGGGAGCTGTTTTTT
TRBJ2-2,14,TRBD1,TRBV5-1,NA,CASRKTGLTGELFF,TGCGCCAGCAGAAAGACAGGGCTCACCGGGGAGCTGTTTTTT
TRBJ2-7,14,TRBD1,TRBV6-5,once,CASRPGQGAYEQYF,TGTGCCAGCAGGCCGGGCCAGGGGGCTTACGAGCAGTACTTC
TRBJ1-2,14,TRBD1,TRBV19,NA,CASSRGQSNYGYTF,TGTGCCAGTAGTAGGGGACAGAGCAACTATGGCTACACCTTC
TRBJ2-6,15,NA,TRBV5-1,NA,CASSSETGGANVLTF,TGCGCCAGCAGCAGCGAGACAGGTGGGGCCAACGTCCTGACTTTC
TRBJ2-7,15,NA,TRBV15,NA,CATSRDRTGRGEQYF,TGTGCCACCAGCAGAGATCGTACAGGGAGAGGCGAGCAGTACTTC
TRBJ2-2,13,NA,TRBV19,NA,CASSSGNTGELFF,TGTGCCAGTAGTAGCGGGAACACCGGGGAGCTGTTTTTT
TRBJ2-1,15,TRBD2,TRBV13,once,CASRPASGSYNEQFF,TGTGCCAGCAGACCCGCCAGCGGGAGCTACAATGAGCAGTTCTTC
TRBJ2-1,14,TRBD2,TRBV7-2,NA,CASSSIWGGDEQFF,TGTGCCAGCAGCTCTATATGGGGGGGGGATGAGCAGTTCTTC
TRBJ2-5,14,TRBD2,TRBV9,once,CASSPGTSEETQYF,TGTGCCAGCAGCCCGGGGACTAGCGAAGAGACCCAGTACTTC
TRBJ1-3,16,NA,TRBV4-2,NA,CASSQDRRSSGNTIYF,TGTGCCAGCAGCCAAGATCGGCGGAGCTCTGGAAACACCATATATTTT
TRBJ1-5,15,NA,TRBV7-2,NA,CASSLAGGSNQPQHF,TGTGCCAGCAGCTTAGCAGGAGGAAGCAATCAGCCCCAGCATTTT